These 10 T cell receptor beta chains share one sample of origin, sequenced in a study of graft-versus-host responses after intestinal transplantation. Using immunoSEQ multiplex PCR, the repertoire was profiled, and TCRdb retains in-frame clones only, with some absent. The table shows about 12,000 clones, with over 65% occurring only once. Intraepithelial plus lamina propria lymphocytes were released by processing graft tissue. The specimen comprised ileum tissue, sampled around 4.5 months after intestinal transplantation. Receptor source: a human patient who received an intestinal transplant, so some T cells may come from the graft donor.

The J gene is TRBJ2-7, the V gene TRBV7-2; 11 bases are shared with TRBD2. This CDR3 has 16 amino acids. V was pared by 2 bases and J by 5 bases, with 8 bases of the junction left unmatched. The germline V gene encodes CDR1 SGHTA and CDR2 FQGNSA. CDR3 in amino acids: CASSLSPLAGGNEQYF. The CDR3 DNA follows: TGTGCCAGCAGCTTATCACCGCTAGCGGGAGGCAACGAGCAGTACTTC.

V and J are TRBV4-1 and TRBJ1-1; 8 bases align to TRBD1. V lost 0 bases and J lost 0; bases outside the gene matches: 3. The CDR3 loop spans 16 amino acids. Germline values: CDR1 MGHRA, CDR2 YSYEKL. The CDR3 DNA is TGCGCCAGCAGCCAAGATCAGGGGGCAATGAACACTGAAGCTTTCTTT. This translates into CASSQDQGAMNTEAFF.

The V and J genes are TRBV19 and TRBJ1-1; D gene ambiguous. Deletions cut 6 bases from V and 4 bases from J, with 12 bases between. The CDR3 is 13 amino acids. Germline assignment: CDR1 LNHDA and CDR2 SQIVND (reference sequence). This CDR3 reads CASRSGQLTEAFF. The CDR3, as DNA: TGTGCCAGTAGGAGTGGGCAACTCACTGAAGCTTTCTTT.

This clone was seen only a few times. V usage is TRBV6-5 and J usage is TRBJ1-1; 10 positions agree with TRBD1. The J segment lost 4 bases and the V segment lost 6 bases, leaving 2 bases of the junction unmatched. This CDR3 spans 13 amino acids. In germline, CDR1 is MNHEY, CDR2 SVGAGI. The CDR3 is CASRRTGGTEAFF. CDR3 coding DNA: TGTGCCAGCAGGAGGACAGGGGGCACTGAAGCTTTCTTT.

The V call is TRBV10-3, the J call TRBJ1-1; D might be TRBD1 (5 bases). Trimming stripped 3 bases from V and 3 bases from J, with 11 bases between. Germline CDR1 reads ENHRY; CDR2 reads SYGVKD. This CDR3 spans 14 amino acids. This CDR3 reads CAISEQEGDTEAFF. The CDR3 DNA reads as TGTGCCATCAGTGAACAGGAAGGAGACACTGAAGCTTTCTTT.

The V and J genes are TRBV6-1 and TRBJ2-3; 8 nucleotides align to TRBD1. The CDR3 loop spans 15 amino acids. Unmatched junction bases numbered 6, after V lost 6 bases and J lost 1 base. CDR1 and CDR2 (germline): MNHNS, SASEGT. The DNA of the CDR3 is TGTGCCAGCAGCCGCGGGACAGGTGGCACAGATACGCAGTATTTT. Its translation: CASSRGTGGTDTQYF.

V gene TRBV10-3 combines with J gene TRBJ2-7; TRBD2 agrees at 11 bases. V lost 6 bases, J lost 4 bases, and 8 bases stayed unmatched. The length of the CDR3 is 15 residues. Germline CDR1 and CDR2: ENHRY and SYGVKD. DNA of the CDR3: TGTGCCATCAGCTATAATAGCGGGAGGGCTTACGAGCAGTACTTC. Its translation is CAISYNSGRAYEQYF.

On this clone: The junction differs from germline at one of its ends, possibly a read error. The rearrangement uses TRBV20-1 and TRBJ1-4, with 8 positions matching TRBD1. This CDR3 comprises 9 residues. From germline, CDR1 is DFQATT and CDR2 SNEGSKA (reference sequence). The DNA of the CDR3 is TGCAGTGTCCGCGGGACAGGCATTTTT. The encoded protein is CSVRGTGIF.

This chain connects TRBV7-3 to TRBJ2-7; D might be TRBD1 (5 bases). Per the germline V gene, CDR1 is SGHTA and CDR2 is FQGTGA. This CDR3 region has 12 residues. Trimming took 5 bases from V and 6 from J, leaving 11 bases between them. In nucleotides, the CDR3 is TGTGCCAGCAGCCCTACTCAGGGCGAGCAGTACTTC. Its translation is CASSPTQGEQYF. The full variable domain, rest sourced from reference TRBV7-3 and TRBJ2-7, is GAGVSQTPSNKVTEKGKYVELRCDPISGHTALYWYRQSLGQGPEFLIYFQGTGAADDSGLPNDRFFAVRPEGSVSTLKIQRTERGDSAVYLCASSPTQGEQYFGPGTRLTVT.

The V call is TRBV15, the J call TRBJ2-1; D remains ambiguous. Germline lookup yields CDR1 LNHNV and CDR2 YYDKDF (reference sequence). CDR3 length: 16 residues. The ends were cut back, 0 bases at V and 1 base at J, with 10 bases in the middle. CDR3 loop: CATSRDLDSSYNEQFF. CDR3 in DNA: TGTGCCACCAGCAGAGATCTAGACTCGTCCTACAATGAGCAGTTCTTC.